Each of the 21 T cell receptor beta chains below was sequenced from the same sample in a study of T cell responses to AZD1222 COVID-19 vaccine. Using immunoSEQ multiplex PCR, the repertoire was profiled, and TCRdb retains in-frame clones only, with some absent. The repertoire includes fewer than 180,000 clones, around 90% of them detected once, and approximately 3% sits in the top ten. The sequenced sample was peripheral blood, obtained 28 days after the second AZD1222 dose. These receptors all come from an adult who received the AZD1222 COVID-19 vaccine.

The chain recombines TRBV7-6 with TRBJ1-3; 7 nucleotides line up with TRBD1. The CDR3 is 17 residues long. Unmatched junction bases numbered 10, after V lost 5 bases and J lost 0 bases. Germline V gene sequence: CDR1 SGHVS, CDR2 FNYEAQ. CDR3 sequence reads: CASSPPGQSYSGNTIYF. The CDR3 nucleotides are TGTGCCAGCAGCCCTCCGGGACAGAGCTACTCTGGAAACACCATATATTTT. Complete variable domain (other parts from reference TRBV7-6 and TRBJ1-3): GAGVSQSPRYKVTKRGQDVALRCDPISGHVSLYWYRQALGQGPEFLTYFNYEAQQDKSGLPNDRFSAERPEGSISTLTIQRTEQRDSAMYRCASSPPGQSYSGNTIYFGEGSWLTVV.

The rearrangement uses TRBV18 and TRBJ2-1; D is possibly TRBD2 (6 bases). The germline CDR1 and CDR2 sequences are KGHSH and LQKENI. The V end lost 0 bases, the J end lost 5 bases, and 14 bases lay between the germline ends. CDR3 length equals 16 residues. The CDR3 bases are TGTGCCAGCTCACCACCCCTAGCGAGACTAGACAATGAGCAGTTCTTC. It codes for CASSPPLARLDNEQFF.

The rearrangement links TRBV6-1 to TRBJ1-5; no clear D gene. The CDR3 totals 16 residues. Deletions cut 4 bases from V and 3 bases from J, with 16 bases between. Germline CDR1 reads MNHNS; CDR2 reads SASEGT. CDR3 protein: CASSVIIRQDNQPQHF. The DNA for the CDR3 is TGTGCCAGCAGTGTCATCATTAGGCAAGACAATCAGCCCCAGCATTTT.

The V call is TRBV2, the J call TRBJ1-1; TRBD1 might be the D (6 bases). The V and J ends lost 5 bases and 4 bases respectively, with 14 bases between them. CDR3 size: 14 residues. Germline V CDR1 and CDR2: SNHLY, FYNNEI. This CDR3 reads CASSFTGRSTEAFF. The CDR3 DNA follows: TGTGCCAGCAGTTTTACAGGGAGGAGCACTGAAGCTTTCTTT.

The table lists this clone with a count of one. V is TRBV19 and J is TRBJ2-5; D is unclear. Germline V gene data show CDR1 as LNHDA and CDR2 as SQIVND (reference sequence). The V and J ends lost 5 bases and 7 bases respectively, with 17 bases between them. The CDR3 length is 14 residues. CDR3 sequence reads: CASSVDGPSGTQYF. The CDR3 DNA sequence: TGTGCCAGTAGTGTCGACGGTCCCTCCGGGACCCAGTACTTC.

The chain has TRBV7-9 and TRBJ1-3; no definite D call. V lost 2 bases and J lost 3, with 11 bases in between. Germline CDR1 SEHNR, CDR2 FQNEAQ (reference sequence). The CDR3 loop spans 15 amino acids. CDR3 nucleotide sequence: TGTGCCAGCAGCTTAACTGGCGGACTTGGAAACACCATATATTTT. This encodes CASSLTGGLGNTIYF. The variable domain in full, with the rest retrieved from reference TRBV7-9 and TRBJ1-3, is DTGVSQNPRHKITKRGQNVTFRCDPISEHNRLYWYRQTLGQGPEFLTYFQNEAQLEKSRLLSDRFSAERPKGSFSTLEIQRTEQGDSAMYLCASSLTGGLGNTIYFGEGSWLTVV.

There are a few counts of this clone. The V call is TRBV7-8, the J call TRBJ2-7; 10 bases are shared with TRBD2. The CDR3 consists of 15 residues. Germline values: CDR1 SGHVS, CDR2 FQNEAQ. V dropped 1 base and J dropped 0; count of bases not matched to a gene: 0. Here the CDR3 DNA reads TGTGCCAGCAGCTTAGGGACTAGCGGCTCCTACGAGCAGTACTTC. Translation gives CASSLGTSGSYEQYF.

V gene TRBV13 combines with J gene TRBJ2-1, with TRBD1 matching 9 bases. Germline values: CDR1 PRHDT, CDR2 FYEKMQ (reference sequence). The CDR3 totals 16 residues. V gave up 1 base and J gave up 6 bases; unmatched junction bases: 7. CDR3 amino acids: CASSLAPGQGSNEQFF. The CDR3 DNA reads as TGTGCCAGCAGCTTAGCGCCGGGACAGGGCTCCAATGAGCAGTTCTTC. Full variable domain (remainder filled in from reference TRBV13 and TRBJ2-1): AAGVIQSPRHLIKEKRETATLKCYPIPRHDTVYWYQQGPGQDPQFLISFYEKMQSDKGSIPDRFSAQQFSDYHSELNMSSLELGDSALYFCASSLAPGQGSNEQFFGPGTRLTVL.

This chain links TRBV7-6 with TRBJ1-1; perhaps TRBD1 as D (6 bases). Looked up from germline, CDR1 is SGHVS and CDR2 is FNYEAQ. V dropped 1 base and J dropped 0 bases, with 9 bases sitting between them. CDR3 size: 15 residues. The CDR3 spells CASSLGGHLNTEAFF. Here the CDR3 DNA reads TGTGCCAGCAGCTTAGGGGGACACTTGAACACTGAAGCTTTCTTT.

CDR3 sequence reads: CASSHPGQGFSQAFF. CDR3 bases: TGCGCCAGCAGCCATCCGGGACAGGGGTTCTCGCAGGCTTTCTTT. This chain links TRBV4-1 with TRBJ1-1, with TRBD1 matching over 10 bases. This CDR3 is 15 amino acids long. Germline CDR1 is MGHRA and CDR2 is YSYEKL. Trimming removed 3 bases from V and 11 bases from J; junction bases left unmatched: 12.

The gene calls are TRBV27 and TRBJ1-2, with a possible D match to TRBD1 (5 bases). Germline CDR1 and CDR2: MNHEY and SMNVEV (reference sequence). The CDR3 runs to 14 residues. Trimming took 5 bases from V and 4 from J, leaving 14 bases between them. The CDR3 region is CASSPRGVGYGYTF. The CDR3 region has the DNA TGTGCCAGCAGTCCCCGGGGGGTAGGCTATGGCTACACCTTC.

The chain is built from TRBV29-1 and TRBJ1-1; 8 bases align to TRBD1. The CDR3 is 15 residues long. Trimming at V came to 4 bases and at J to 1 base, leaving 8 bases not matched to a gene. Per the germline V gene, CDR1 is SQVTM and CDR2 is ANQGSEA. CDR3 in DNA: TGCAGCGTTGCCGGGACAGGCCACTCGAACACTGAAGCTTTCTTT. Translating gives CSVAGTGHSNTEAFF.

The chain joins TRBV5-1 to TRBJ1-5, with D perhaps matching TRBD1 (5 bases). CDR3 length equals 15 residues. Trimming shortened V by 4 bases and J by 2 bases, and 13 bases separated the two germline ends. Germline CDR1 reads SGHRS; CDR2 reads YFSETQ. DNA of the CDR3: TGCGCCAGCAGCGTAACAGGAGCGGGCAATCAGCCCCAGCATTTT. It codes for CASSVTGAGNQPQHF.

The V and J genes are TRBV5-1 and TRBJ1-1; D unresolved. The germline V gene encodes CDR1 SGHRS and CDR2 YFSETQ. V lost 2 bases and J 0 bases, leaving 14 bases between the germline ends. This CDR3 spans 16 amino acids. This CDR3 reads CASSLRTTSLNTEAFF. CDR3 nucleotide sequence: TGCGCCAGCAGCTTAAGGACCACATCCTTGAACACTGAAGCTTTCTTT.

This clone was observed once. A junction end diverges from the germline sequence, so it may reflect a read error. The DNA for the CDR3 is TGCGCCCGCAGGCGACAGGGGGACAATCAGCCCCAGCATTTT. Amino acid sequence: CARRRQGDNQPQHF. The chain employs TRBV4-1 and TRBJ1-5, with 9 nucleotides matching TRBD1. The germline CDR1 and CDR2 sequences are MGHRA and YSYEKL. The CDR3 has 14 residues.

This clone was recorded only once. The J gene is TRBJ1-1, the V gene TRBV2; possibly TRBD1 for D (5 bases). CDR1 and CDR2 (germline): SNHLY, FYNNEI. This CDR3 spans 14 amino acids. V was clipped by 7 bases and J by 0 bases, with 12 bases between them. CDR3 bases: TGTGCCAGCAAAAGCCAGGGTTTGAACACTGAAGCTTTCTTT. Its translation: CASKSQGLNTEAFF.

This chain links TRBV10-3 with TRBJ1-3; unclear D gene. Trimming cost V 0 bases and J 1 base, with 13 bases left between them. The CDR3 length is 17 residues. Germline assignment: CDR1 ENHRY and CDR2 SYGVKD. The CDR3 spells CAISESYNRVSGNTIYF. CDR3 DNA: TGTGCCATCAGTGAGTCGTATAATCGGGTTTCTGGAAACACCATATATTTT.

The rearrangement uses TRBV19 and TRBJ1-2, with 11 bases aligning to TRBD1. Germline lookup yields CDR1 LNHDA and CDR2 SQIVND (reference sequence). V dropped 10 bases and J dropped 7; count of bases not matched to a gene: 2. This CDR3 has 11 residues. The chain's CDR3 is CAIGQGAGYTF. CDR3 bases: TGTGCCATCGGACAGGGGGCTGGCTACACCTTC.

The chain links TRBV29-1 to TRBJ2-1; D unresolved. Trimming cost V 8 bases and J 4 bases, with 12 bases left between them. This CDR3 has 12 residues. Germline loops: CDR1 SQVTM, CDR2 ANQGSEA. The CDR3 DNA reads as TGCAGCTTACGACTTAGATACAATGAGCAGTTCTTC. It specifies CSLRLRYNEQFF.

The chain is built from TRBV19 and TRBJ2-1; 10 bases map to TRBD2. CDR1 is LNHDA, CDR2 SQIVND, per germline (reference sequence). V dropped 5 bases and J dropped 9; count of bases not matched to a gene: 16. The CDR3 consists of 17 residues. The DNA for the CDR3 is TGTGCCAGTAGTGGATCTAGCGGGAGAGCCCTTAGTACTGAGCAGTTCTTC. Translating gives CASSGSSGRALSTEQFF. The entire variable domain, with the rest obtained from reference TRBV19 and TRBJ2-1, is as follows: DGGITQSPKYLFRKEGQNVTLSCEQNLNHDAMYWYRQDPGQGLRLIYYSQIVNDFQKGDIAEGYSVSREKKESFPLTVTSAQKNPTAFYLCASSGSSGRALSTEQFFGPGTRLTVL.

The CDR3 coding sequence is TGTGCCATCAGTGGGACGGGTAGCAATCAGCCCCAGCATTTT. It encodes CAISGTGSNQPQHF. The gene calls are TRBV10-3 and TRBJ1-5; D gene uncertain. The CDR3 runs to 14 residues. CDR1 and CDR2 (germline): ENHRY, SYGVKD. V dropped 4 bases and J dropped 0 bases, with 7 bases sitting between them.